The 4 T cell receptor beta chains given below trace back to one sample, sequenced in a study of memory CD4+ T cells and cytomegalovirus serostatus (dated by TCRdb to between 2019 and 2020). The library was made by the immunoSEQ multiplex PCR assay. TCRdb obtained this table from immuneACCESS and retained in-frame rearrangements with V and J assigned. These tables miss some clones; where compared with another copy, unresolved V genes account for less than half of the shortfall, and the remainder is unexplained. This sample comprises 45,000 to 55,000 clones, around three quarters of them detected only once. The biggest ten clones account for approximately 1.5% of the sample. A FACSAria II was used to sort memory CD4+ T cells, defined as single viable CD3+CD4+CD8-CD45RO+ cells. Sequencing was performed on memory CD4+ T cells from blood. These receptors originate from an adult in good health and CMV-seronegative.

The rearrangement uses TRBV7-9 and TRBJ2-1; TRBD2 aligns across 11 bases. The CDR3 extends over 17 amino acids. Germline V gene sequence: CDR1 SEHNR, CDR2 FQNEAQ (reference sequence). Trimming at V came to 3 bases and at J to 3 bases, leaving 7 bases not matched to a gene. The CDR3 is CASSFYAGTSGYNEQFF. As DNA, the CDR3 is TGTGCCAGCAGCTTTTATGCCGGGACTAGCGGCTACAATGAGCAGTTCTTC.

This clone was seen once. The V call is TRBV6-5, the J call TRBJ2-7, with 9 nucleotides matching TRBD1. CDR3 length: 14 amino acids. Germline V gene sequence: CDR1 MNHEY, CDR2 SVGAGI. With V trimmed by 5 bases and J by 5 bases, 7 bases remained unmatched. CDR3 sequence: CASSPGTGRDEQYF. CDR3 DNA sequence: TGTGCCAGCAGTCCCGGGACAGGGCGGGACGAGCAGTACTTC.

The V and J genes are TRBV5-4 and TRBJ2-5, with 12 bases aligning to TRBD2. Germline assignment: CDR1 SGHNT and CDR2 YYREEE (reference sequence). Trimming cost V 2 bases and J 5 bases; bases outside gene matches: 1. The CDR3 sequence is 14 residues long. The CDR3 nucleotides are TGTGCCAGCAGCTTTACTAGCGGGAGGGAGACCCAGTACTTC. This gives the protein CASSFTSGRETQYF.

V usage is TRBV7-2 and J usage is TRBJ1-5; no firm D call. V lost 1 base to trimming and J lost 2 bases, with 9 bases between them. The germline V gene has CDR1 SGHTA and CDR2 FQGNSA. CDR3 length: 15 amino acids. CDR3 in amino acids: CASSLDQFGNQPQHF. CDR3 coding DNA: TGTGCCAGCAGCTTAGACCAATTCGGCAATCAGCCCCAGCATTTT.